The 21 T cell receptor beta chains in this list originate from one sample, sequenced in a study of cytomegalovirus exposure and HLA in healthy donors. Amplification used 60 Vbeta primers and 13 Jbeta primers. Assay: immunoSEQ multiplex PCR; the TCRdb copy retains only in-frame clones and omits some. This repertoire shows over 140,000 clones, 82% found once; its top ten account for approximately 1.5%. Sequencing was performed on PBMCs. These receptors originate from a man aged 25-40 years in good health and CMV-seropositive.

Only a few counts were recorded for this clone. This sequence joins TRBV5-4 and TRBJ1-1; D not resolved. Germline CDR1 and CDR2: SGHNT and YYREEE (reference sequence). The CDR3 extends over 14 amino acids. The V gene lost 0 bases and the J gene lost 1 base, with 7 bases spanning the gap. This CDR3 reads CASSLGLTNTEAFF. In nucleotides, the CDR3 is TGTGCCAGCAGCTTGGGACTTACGAACACTGAAGCTTTCTTT.

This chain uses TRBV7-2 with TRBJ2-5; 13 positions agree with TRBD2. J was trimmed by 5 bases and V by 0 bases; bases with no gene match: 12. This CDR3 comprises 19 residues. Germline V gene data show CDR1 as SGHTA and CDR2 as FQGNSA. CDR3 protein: CASSLAMTSGRTVEETQYF. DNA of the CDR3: TGTGCCAGCAGCTTAGCGATGACTAGCGGGAGGACGGTTGAGGAGACCCAGTACTTC.

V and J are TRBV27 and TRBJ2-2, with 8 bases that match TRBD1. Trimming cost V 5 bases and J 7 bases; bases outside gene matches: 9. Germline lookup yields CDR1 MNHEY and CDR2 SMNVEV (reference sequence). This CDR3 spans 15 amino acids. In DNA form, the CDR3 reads TGTGCCAGCAGTAGTCAGGGGGCAAAAGTCGGGGAGCTGTTTTTT. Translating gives CASSSQGAKVGELFF.

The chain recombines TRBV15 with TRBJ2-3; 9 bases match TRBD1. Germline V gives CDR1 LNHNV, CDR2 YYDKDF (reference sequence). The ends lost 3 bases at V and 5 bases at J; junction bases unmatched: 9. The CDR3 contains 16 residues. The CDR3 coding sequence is TGTGCCACCAGCAGGGGGACAGGGCCTCTTGAAGATACGCAGTATTTT. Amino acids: CATSRGTGPLEDTQYF.

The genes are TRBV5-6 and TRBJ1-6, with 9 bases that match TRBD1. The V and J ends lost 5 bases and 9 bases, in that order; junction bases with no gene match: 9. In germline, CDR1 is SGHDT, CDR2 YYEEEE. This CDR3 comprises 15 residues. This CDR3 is CASRAFGQGFSPLHF. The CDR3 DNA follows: TGTGCCAGCAGGGCCTTCGGACAGGGGTTTTCACCCCTCCACTTT.

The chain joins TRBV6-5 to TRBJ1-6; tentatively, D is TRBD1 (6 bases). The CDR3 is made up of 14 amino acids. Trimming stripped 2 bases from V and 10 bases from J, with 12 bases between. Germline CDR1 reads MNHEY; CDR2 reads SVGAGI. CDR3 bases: TGTGCCAGCAGTTACCGGGGGGGGCACTCACCCCTCCACTTT. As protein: CASSYRGGHSPLHF.

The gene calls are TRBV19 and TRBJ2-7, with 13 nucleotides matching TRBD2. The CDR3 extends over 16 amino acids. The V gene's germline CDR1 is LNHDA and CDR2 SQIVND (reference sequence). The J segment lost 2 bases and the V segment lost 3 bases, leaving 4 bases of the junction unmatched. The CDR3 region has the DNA TGTGCCAGTAGTATTTCTGGGACTAGCGGGACCTACGAGCAGTACTTC. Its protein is CASSISGTSGTYEQYF.

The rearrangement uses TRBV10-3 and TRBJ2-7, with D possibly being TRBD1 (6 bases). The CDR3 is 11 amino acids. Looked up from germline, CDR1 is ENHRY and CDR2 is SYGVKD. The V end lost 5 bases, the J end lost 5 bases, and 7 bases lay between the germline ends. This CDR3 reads CAISNRDEQYF. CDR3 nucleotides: TGTGCCATCAGTAACAGGGACGAGCAGTACTTC.

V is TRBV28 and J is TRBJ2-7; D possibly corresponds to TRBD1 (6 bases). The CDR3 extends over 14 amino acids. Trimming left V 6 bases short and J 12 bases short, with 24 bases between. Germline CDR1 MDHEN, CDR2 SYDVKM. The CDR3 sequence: CASSPHRVDPHMYF. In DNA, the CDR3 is TGTGCCAGCAGCCCTCACAGGGTAGACCCTCATATGTACTTC.

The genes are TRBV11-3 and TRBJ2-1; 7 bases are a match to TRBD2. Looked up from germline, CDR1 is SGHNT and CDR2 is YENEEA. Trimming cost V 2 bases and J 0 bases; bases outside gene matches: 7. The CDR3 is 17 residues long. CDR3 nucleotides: TGTGCCAGCAGCTTAATTCCAGCGGGAAACTCCTACAATGAGCAGTTCTTC. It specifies CASSLIPAGNSYNEQFF.

CDR3 sequence: CASGFSDREKLFF. The CDR3 bases are TGTGCTAGTGGTTTCTCGGACAGGGAGAAACTGTTTTTT. V usage is TRBV12-5 and J usage is TRBJ1-4; 8 nucleotides agree with TRBD1. The trim removed 3 bases at V and 11 bases at J, leaving 5 bases unmatched. The CDR3 totals 13 residues. Germline assignment: CDR1 LGHNT and CDR2 FRNRAP.

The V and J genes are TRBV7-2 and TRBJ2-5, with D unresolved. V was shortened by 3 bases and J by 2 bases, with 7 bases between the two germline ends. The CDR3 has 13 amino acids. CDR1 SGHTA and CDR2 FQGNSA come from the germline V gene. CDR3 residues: CASSFRRQETQYF. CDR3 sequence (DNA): TGTGCCAGCAGCTTCCGGAGACAAGAGACCCAGTACTTC.

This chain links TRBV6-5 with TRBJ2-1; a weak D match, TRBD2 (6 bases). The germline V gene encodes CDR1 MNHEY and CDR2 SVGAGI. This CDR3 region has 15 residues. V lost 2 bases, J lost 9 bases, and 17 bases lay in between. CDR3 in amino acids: CASSYQLALTSEQFF. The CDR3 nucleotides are TGTGCCAGCAGTTACCAACTAGCTTTGACGAGTGAGCAGTTCTTC.

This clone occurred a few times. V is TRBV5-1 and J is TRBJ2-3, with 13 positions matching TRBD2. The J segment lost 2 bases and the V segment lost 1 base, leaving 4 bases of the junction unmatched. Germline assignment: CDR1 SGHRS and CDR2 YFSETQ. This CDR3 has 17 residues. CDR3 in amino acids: CASSLRGLAGITDTQYF. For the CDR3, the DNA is TGCGCCAGCAGCTTGAGGGGACTAGCGGGAATCACAGATACGCAGTATTTT.

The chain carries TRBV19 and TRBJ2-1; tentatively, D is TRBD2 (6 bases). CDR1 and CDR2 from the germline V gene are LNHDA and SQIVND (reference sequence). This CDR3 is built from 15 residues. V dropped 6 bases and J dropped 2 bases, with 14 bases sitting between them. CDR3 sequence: CASRSGGFTYNEQFF. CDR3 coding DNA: TGTGCCAGTAGGTCCGGAGGGTTTACCTACAATGAGCAGTTCTTC.

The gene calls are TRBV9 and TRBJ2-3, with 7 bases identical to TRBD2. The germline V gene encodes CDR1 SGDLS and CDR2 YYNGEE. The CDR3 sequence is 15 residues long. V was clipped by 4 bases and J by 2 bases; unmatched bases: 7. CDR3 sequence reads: CASSLSGAVTDTQYF. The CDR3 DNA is TGTGCCAGCAGCTTGAGCGGGGCGGTCACAGATACGCAGTATTTT.

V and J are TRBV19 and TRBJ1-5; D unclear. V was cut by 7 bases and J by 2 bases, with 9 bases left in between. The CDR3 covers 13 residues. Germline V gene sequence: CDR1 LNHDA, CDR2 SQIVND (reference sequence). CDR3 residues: CASTAVGNQPQHF. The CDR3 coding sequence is TGTGCCAGTACCGCAGTGGGCAATCAGCCCCAGCATTTT.

CDR3 coding DNA: TGTGCCAGCAGCCCCGACAGGAAAAGCTACGAGCAGTACTTC. Translated: CASSPDRKSYEQYF. The chain combines TRBV27 with TRBJ2-7; maybe TRBD1 (6 bases). The CDR3 has 14 amino acids. V was clipped by 6 bases and J by 3 bases, with 15 bases between them. Germline V gene lookup returns CDR1 MNHEY and CDR2 SMNVEV (reference sequence).

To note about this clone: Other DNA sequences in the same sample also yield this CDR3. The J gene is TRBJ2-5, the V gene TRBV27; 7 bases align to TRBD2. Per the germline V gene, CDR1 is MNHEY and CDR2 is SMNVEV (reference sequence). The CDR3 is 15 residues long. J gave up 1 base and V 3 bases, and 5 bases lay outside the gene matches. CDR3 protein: CASSFRGGVQETQYF. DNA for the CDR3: TGTGCCAGCAGTTTTCGGGGAGGGGTCCAAGAGACCCAGTACTTC.

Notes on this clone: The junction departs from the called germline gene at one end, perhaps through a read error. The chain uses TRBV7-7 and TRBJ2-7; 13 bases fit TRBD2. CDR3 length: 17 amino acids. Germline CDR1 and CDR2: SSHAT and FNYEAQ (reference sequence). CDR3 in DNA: TGTGCTAGCAGCCTAGGACTAGCGGGGGAGGTCGCACACGAGCAGTACTTC. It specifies CASSLGLAGEVAHEQYF.

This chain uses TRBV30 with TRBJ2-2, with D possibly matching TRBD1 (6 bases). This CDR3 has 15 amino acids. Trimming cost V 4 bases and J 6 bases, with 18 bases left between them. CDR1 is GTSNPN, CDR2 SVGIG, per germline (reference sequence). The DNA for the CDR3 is TGTGCCTGGAACCCCCGTAACAGGGAAGCCGGGGAGCTGTTTTTT. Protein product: CAWNPRNREAGELFF.